This T cell receptor beta chain emerged from a study of cytomegalovirus exposure and HLA in healthy donors. As to this clone: What it recognizes is unknown.

From the roughly 120-subject validation cohort, which was separate from the roughly 610-subject first cohort, the donors were drawn. Study-wide findings and caveats: There were a few CMV-associated chains whose specificity for CMV antigens was confirmed in vitro. Cytomegalovirus association was assigned to 170 or so TCR beta chains. Clusters of TCRs from the first cohort tended to co-occur in the 110 or so validation repertoires (as a later analysis found).

The CDR3 is 14 residues long. The V end lost 1 base, the J end lost 3 bases, and 10 bases lay between the germline ends. The V gene's germline CDR1 is SGHVS and CDR2 FQNEAQ. Sequenced by immunoSEQ multiplex PCR; TCRdb stores in-frame clones only, minus some. The sample includes about 240,000 clones, approximately 86% of them seen just once. Sequenced: PBMCs. This sequence joins TRBV7-8 and TRBJ2-7; TRBD2 might be the D (6 bases). This sequence originates from a woman aged 25 to 39 in good health and CMV-seropositive. CDR3 residues: CASSLGGIDYEQYF. The CDR3 DNA reads as TGTGCCAGCAGCTTAGGCGGGATAGACTACGAGCAGTACTTC.